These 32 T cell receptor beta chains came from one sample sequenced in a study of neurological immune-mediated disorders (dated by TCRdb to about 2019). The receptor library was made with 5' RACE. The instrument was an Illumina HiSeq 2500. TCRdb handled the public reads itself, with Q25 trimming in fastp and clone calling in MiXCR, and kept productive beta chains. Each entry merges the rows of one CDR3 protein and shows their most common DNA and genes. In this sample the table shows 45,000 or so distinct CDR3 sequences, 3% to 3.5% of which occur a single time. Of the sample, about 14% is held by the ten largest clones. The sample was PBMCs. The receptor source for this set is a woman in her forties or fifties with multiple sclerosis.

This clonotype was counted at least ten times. The CDR3 loop is CASSQTGVNQPQHF. The CDR3 nucleotides are TGCGCCAGCAGTCAGACGGGGGTAAATCAGCCCCAGCATTTT. This sequence joins TRBV5-1 and TRBJ1-5, with D perhaps TRBD1 (5 bases). The CDR3 is 14 amino acids. V lost 5 bases and J 4 bases, leaving 13 bases between the germline ends. Germline V lookup: CDR1 SGHRS, CDR2 YFSETQ.

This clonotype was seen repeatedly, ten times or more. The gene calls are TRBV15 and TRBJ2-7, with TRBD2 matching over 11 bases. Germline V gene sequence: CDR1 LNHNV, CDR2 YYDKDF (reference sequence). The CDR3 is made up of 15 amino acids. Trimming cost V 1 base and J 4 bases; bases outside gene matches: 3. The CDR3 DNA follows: TGTGCCACCAGCAGAGGACTAGCGGGAAATTACGAGCAGTACTTC. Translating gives CATSRGLAGNYEQYF.

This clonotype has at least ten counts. The CDR3 nucleotides read TGTGCCAGCAGTTTTCGACTAGCGGGAGGCGGGAGCACAGATACGCAGTATTTT. Protein: CASSFRLAGGGSTDTQYF. The chain uses TRBV12-3 or TRBV12-4 and TRBJ2-3; 13 bases line up with TRBD2. V dropped 3 bases and J dropped 0; count of bases not matched to a gene: 6. CDR3 length: 18 amino acids.

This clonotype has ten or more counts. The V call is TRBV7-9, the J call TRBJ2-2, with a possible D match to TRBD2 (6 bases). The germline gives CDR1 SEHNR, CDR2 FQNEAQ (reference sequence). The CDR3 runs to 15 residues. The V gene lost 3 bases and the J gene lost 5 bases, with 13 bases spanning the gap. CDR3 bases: TGTGCCAGCAGCTTTGCCCCTGCGGGGACCGGGGAGCTGTTTTTT. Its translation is CASSFAPAGTGELFF.

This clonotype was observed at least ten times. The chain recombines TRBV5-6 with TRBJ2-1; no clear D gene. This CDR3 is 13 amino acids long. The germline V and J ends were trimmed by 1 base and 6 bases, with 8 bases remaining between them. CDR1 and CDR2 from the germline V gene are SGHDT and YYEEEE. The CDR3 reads CASSLPQFNEQFF. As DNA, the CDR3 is TGTGCCAGCAGCTTGCCCCAATTCAATGAGCAGTTCTTC.

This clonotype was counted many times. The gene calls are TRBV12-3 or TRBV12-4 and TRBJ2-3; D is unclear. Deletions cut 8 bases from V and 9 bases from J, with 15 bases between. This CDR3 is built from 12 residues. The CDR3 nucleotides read TGTGCCAGCCGCTTTGAGGTCGGCACGCAGTATTTT. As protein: CASRFEVGTQYF.

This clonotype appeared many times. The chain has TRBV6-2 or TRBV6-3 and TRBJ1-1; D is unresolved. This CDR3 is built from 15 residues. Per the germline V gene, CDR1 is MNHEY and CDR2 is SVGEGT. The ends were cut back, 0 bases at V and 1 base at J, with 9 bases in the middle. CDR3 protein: CASSYSVGTNTEAFF. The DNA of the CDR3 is TGTGCCAGCAGTTACTCTGTAGGCACGAACACTGAAGCTTTCTTT.

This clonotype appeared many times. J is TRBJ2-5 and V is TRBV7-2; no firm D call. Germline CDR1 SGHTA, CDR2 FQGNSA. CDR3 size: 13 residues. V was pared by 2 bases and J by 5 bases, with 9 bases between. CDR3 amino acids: CASSLSGGETQYF. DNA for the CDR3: TGTGCCAGCAGCTTATCCGGTGGGGAGACCCAGTACTTC.

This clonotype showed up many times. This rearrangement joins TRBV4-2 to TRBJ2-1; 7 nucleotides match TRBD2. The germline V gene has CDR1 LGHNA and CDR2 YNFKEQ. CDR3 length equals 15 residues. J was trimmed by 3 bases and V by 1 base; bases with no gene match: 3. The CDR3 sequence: CASSQVGDYYNEQFF. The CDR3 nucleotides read TGTGCCAGCAGCCAAGTCGGGGACTACTACAATGAGCAGTTCTTC.

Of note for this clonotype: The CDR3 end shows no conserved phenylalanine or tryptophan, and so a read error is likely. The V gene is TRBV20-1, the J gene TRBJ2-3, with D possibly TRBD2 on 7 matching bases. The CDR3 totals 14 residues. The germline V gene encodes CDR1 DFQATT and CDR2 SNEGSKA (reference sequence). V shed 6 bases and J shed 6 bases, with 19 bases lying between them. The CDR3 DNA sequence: TGCAGTGCAAATGTGGGGGGGGCCAGGGATACGCAGTATAAT. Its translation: CSANVGGARDTQYN.

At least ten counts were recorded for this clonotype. Here the CDR3 reads CASTQLGTQPQHF. The CDR3 bases are TGTGCCAGCACACAATTGGGTACACAGCCCCAGCATTTT. The chain joins TRBV12-3 or TRBV12-4 to TRBJ1-5; D unclear. The V and J ends lost 7 bases and 7 bases respectively, with 14 bases between them. The CDR3 is 13 amino acids.

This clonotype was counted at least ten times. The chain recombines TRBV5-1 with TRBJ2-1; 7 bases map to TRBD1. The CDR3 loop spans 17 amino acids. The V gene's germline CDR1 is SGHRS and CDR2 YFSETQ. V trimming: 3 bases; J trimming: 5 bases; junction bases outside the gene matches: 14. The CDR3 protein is CASSSTAPGQQNNEQFF. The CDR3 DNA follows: TGCGCCAGCAGCTCTACAGCACCGGGACAGCAAAACAATGAGCAGTTCTTC.

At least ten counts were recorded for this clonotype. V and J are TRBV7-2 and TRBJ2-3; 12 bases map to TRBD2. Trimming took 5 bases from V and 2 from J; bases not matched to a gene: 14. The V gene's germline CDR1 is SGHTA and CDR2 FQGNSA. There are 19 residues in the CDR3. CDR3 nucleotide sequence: TGTGCCAGCAGCCCTCTAGGACTAGCGGGATATCCGTACACAGATACGCAGTATTTT. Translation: CASSPLGLAGYPYTDTQYF.

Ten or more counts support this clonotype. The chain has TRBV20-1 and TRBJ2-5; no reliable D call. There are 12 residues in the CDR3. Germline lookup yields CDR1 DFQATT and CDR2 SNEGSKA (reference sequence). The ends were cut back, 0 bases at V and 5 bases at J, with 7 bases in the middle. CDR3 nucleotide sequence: TGCAGTGCTAGAGATCTGGTGGAGACCCAGTACTTC. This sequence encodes CSARDLVETQYF.

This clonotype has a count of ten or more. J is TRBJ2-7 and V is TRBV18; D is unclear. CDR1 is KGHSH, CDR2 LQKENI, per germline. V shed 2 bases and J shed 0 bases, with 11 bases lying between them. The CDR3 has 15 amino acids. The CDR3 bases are TGTGCCAGCTCACCATCGGCAGGAACCTCCTACGAGCAGTACTTC. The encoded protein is CASSPSAGTSYEQYF. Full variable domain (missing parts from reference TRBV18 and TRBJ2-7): NAGVMQNPRHLVRRRGQEARLRCSPMKGHSHVYWYRQLPEEGLKFMVYLQKENIIDESGMPKERFSAEFPKEGPSILRIQQVVRGDSAAYFCASSPSAGTSYEQYFGPGTRLTVT.

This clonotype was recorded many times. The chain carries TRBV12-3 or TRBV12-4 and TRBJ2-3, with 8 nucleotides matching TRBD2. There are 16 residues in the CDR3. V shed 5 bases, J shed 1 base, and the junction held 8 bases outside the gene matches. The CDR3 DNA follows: TGTGCCAGCAGTCGACGGGGGGGCAGGGGCACAGATACGCAGTATTTT. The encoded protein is CASSRRGGRGTDTQYF.

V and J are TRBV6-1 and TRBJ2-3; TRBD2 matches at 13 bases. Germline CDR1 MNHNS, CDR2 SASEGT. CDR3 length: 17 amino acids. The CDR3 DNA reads TGTGTCATCTCAACCGGGACTAGCGGGATGGGGACAGATACGCAGTATTTT. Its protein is CVISTGTSGMGTDTQYF.

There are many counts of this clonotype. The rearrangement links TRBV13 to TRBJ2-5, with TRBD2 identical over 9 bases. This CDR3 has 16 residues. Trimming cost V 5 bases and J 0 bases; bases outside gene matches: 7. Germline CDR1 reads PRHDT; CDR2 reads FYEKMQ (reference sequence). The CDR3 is CASSPTERGDQETQYF. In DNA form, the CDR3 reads TGTGCCAGCAGCCCCACGGAGCGGGGGGACCAAGAGACCCAGTACTTC.

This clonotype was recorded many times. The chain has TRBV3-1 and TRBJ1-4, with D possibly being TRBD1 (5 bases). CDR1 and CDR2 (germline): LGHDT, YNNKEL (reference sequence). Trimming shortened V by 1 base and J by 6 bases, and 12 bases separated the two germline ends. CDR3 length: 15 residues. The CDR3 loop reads CASSQGRGKDEKLFF. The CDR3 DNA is TGTGCCAGCAGCCAAGGAAGGGGAAAGGATGAAAAACTGTTTTTT.

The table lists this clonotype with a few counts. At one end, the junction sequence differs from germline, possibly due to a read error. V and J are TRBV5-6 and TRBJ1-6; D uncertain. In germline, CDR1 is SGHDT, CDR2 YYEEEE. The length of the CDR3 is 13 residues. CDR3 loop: CASSLEYNSPLNF. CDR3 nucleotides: TGTGCCAGCAGCTTGGAGTATAATTCACCCCTCAACTTT.

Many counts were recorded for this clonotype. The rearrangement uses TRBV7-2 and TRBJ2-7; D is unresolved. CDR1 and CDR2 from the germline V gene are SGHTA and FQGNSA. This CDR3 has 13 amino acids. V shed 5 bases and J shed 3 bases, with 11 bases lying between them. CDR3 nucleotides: TGTGCCAGCAGCCCGGGTGTGGGCTACGAGCAGTACTTC. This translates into CASSPGVGYEQYF.

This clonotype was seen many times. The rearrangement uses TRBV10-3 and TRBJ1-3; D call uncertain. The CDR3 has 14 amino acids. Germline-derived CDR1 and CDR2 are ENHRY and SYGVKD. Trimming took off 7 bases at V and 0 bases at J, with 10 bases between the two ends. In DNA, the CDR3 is TGTGCCATCATGCCAGACCTCTCTGGAAACACCATATATTTT. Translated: CAIMPDLSGNTIYF.

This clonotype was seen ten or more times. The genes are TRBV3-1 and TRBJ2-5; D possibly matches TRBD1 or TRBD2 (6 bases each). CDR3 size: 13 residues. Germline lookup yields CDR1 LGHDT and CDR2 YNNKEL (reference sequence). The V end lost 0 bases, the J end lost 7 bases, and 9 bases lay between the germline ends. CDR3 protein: CASSQDGGWTQYF. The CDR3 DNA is TGTGCCAGCAGCCAAGACGGGGGCTGGACCCAGTACTTC.

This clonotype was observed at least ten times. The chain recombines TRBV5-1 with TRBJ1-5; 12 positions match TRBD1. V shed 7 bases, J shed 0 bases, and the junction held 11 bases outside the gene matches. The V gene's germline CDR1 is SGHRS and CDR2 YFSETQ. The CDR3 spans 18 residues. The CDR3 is CASGPGTGGLYSNQPQHF. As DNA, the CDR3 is TGCGCCAGCGGACCGGGGACAGGGGGCCTTTATAGCAATCAGCCCCAGCATTTT.

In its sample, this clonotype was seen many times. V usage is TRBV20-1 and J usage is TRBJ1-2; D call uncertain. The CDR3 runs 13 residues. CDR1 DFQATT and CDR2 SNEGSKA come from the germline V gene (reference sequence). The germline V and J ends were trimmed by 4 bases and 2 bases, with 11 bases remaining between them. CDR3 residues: CSATDGVNYGYTF. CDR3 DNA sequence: TGCAGTGCTACGGACGGAGTCAACTATGGCTACACCTTC.

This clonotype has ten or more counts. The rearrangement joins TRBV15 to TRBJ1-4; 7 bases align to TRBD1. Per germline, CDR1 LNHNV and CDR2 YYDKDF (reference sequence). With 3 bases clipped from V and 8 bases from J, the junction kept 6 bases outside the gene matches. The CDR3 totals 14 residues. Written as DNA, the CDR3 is TGTGCCACCAGCAGGGCGACAGGGTTGGAAAAACTGTTTTTT. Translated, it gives CATSRATGLEKLFF. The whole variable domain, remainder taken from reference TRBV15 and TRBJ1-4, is DAMVIQNPRYQVTQFGKPVTLSCSQTLNHNVMYWYQQKSSQAPKLLFHYYDKDFNNEADTPDNFQSRRPNTSFCFLDIRSPGLGDTAMYLCATSRATGLEKLFFGSGTQLSVL.

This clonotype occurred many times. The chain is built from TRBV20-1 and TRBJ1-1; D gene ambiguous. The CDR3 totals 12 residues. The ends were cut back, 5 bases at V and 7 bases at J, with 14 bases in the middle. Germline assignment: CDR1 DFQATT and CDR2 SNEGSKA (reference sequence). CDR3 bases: TGCAGTGCTCCCCCGAGTGGGAATGAAGCTTTCTTT. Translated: CSAPPSGNEAFF.

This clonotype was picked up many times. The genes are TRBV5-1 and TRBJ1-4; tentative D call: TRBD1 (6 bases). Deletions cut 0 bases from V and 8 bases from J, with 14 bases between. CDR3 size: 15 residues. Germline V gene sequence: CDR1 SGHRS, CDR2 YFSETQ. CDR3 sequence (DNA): TGCGCCAGCAGCTTGGTTGCCAGGGGAGGCGAAAAACTGTTTTTT. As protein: CASSLVARGGEKLFF. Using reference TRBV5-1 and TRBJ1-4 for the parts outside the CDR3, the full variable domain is KAGVTQTPRYLIKTRGQQVTLSCSPISGHRSVSWYQQTPGQGLQFLFEYFSETQRNKGNFPGRFSGRQFSNSRSEMNVSTLELGDSALYLCASSLVARGGEKLFFGSGTQLSVL.

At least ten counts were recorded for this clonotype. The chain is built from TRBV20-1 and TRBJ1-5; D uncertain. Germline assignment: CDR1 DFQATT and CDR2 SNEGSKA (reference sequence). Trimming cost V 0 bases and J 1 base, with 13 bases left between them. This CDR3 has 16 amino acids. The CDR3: CSARDRFQFSNQPQHF. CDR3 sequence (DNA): TGCAGTGCTAGAGATCGCTTCCAGTTCAGCAATCAGCCCCAGCATTTT.

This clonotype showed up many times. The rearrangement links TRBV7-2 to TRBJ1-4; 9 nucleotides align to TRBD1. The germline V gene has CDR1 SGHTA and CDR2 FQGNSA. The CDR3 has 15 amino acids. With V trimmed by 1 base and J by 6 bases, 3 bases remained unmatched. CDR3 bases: TGTGCCAGCAGCTTAGGGGACAGGGCGCATGAAAAACTGTTTTTT. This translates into CASSLGDRAHEKLFF.

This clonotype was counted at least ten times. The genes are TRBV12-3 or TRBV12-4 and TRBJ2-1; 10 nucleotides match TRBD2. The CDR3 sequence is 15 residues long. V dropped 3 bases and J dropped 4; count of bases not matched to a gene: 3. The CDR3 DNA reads TGTGCCAGCAGTTTGCTAGCGGGGGCGTACAATGAGCAGTTCTTC. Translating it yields CASSLLAGAYNEQFF.

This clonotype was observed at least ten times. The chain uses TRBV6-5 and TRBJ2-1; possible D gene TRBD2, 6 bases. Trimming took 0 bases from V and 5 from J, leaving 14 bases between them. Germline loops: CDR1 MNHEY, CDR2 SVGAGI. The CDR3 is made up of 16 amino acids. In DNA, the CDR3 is TGTGCCAGCAGTTACTCGAGGTACGGGAGCCACAATGAGCAGTTCTTC. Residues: CASSYSRYGSHNEQFF.